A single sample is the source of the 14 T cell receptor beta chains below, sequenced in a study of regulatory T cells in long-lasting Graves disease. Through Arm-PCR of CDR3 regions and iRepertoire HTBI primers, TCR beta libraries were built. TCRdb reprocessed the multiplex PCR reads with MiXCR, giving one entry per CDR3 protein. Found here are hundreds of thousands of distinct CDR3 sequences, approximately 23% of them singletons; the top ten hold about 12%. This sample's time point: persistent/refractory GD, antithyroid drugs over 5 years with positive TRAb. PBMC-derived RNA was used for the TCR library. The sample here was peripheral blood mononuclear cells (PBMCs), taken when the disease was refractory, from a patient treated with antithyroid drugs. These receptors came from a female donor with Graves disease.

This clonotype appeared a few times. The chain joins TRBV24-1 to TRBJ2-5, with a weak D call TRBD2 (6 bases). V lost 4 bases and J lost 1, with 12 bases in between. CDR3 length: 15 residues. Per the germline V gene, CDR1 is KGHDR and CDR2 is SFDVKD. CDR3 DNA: TGTGCCACCAGTGAGAATAGCGGAGGCCAAGAGACCCAGTACTTC. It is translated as CATSENSGGQETQYF.

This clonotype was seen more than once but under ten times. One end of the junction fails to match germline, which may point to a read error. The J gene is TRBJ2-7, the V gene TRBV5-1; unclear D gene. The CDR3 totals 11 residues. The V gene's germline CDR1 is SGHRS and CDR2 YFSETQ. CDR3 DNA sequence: TGTGCCAGCCAGATCACAGCCGAGCAGTACTTC. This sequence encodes CASQITAEQYF.

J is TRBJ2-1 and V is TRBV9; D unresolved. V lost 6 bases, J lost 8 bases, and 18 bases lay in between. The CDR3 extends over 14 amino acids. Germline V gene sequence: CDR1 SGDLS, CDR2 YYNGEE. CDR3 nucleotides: TGTGCCAGCAACAATGGAAACACTCTGGATGAGCAGTTCTTC. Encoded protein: CASNNGNTLDEQFF.

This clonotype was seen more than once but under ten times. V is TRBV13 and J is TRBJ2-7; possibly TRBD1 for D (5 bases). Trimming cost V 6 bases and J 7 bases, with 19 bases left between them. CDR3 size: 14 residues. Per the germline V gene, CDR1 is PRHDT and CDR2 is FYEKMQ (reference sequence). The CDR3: CASRSRGKKREQYF. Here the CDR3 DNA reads TGTGCCAGCAGATCAAGGGGCAAGAAACGGGAGCAGTACTTC.

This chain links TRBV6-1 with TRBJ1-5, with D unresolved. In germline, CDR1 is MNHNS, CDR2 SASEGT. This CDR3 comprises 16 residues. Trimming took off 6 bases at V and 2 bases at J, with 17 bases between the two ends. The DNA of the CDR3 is TGTGCCAGCAGCCTTTATTCAGGTTCTGGCAATCAGCCCCAGCATTTT. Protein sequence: CASSLYSGSGNQPQHF.

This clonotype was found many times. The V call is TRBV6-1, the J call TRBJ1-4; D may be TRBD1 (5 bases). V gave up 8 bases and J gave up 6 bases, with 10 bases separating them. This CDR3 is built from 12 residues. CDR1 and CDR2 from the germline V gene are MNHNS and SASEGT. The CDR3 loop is CASGAGHEKLFF. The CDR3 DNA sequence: TGTGCCAGCGGGGCAGGGCATGAAAAACTGTTTTTT.

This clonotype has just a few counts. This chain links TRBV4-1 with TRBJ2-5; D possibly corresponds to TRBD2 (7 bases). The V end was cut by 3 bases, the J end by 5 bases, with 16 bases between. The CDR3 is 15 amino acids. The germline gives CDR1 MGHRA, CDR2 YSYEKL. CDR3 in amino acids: CASSQSGGHGETQYF. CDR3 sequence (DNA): TGCGCCAGCAGCCAGTCCGGGGGGCACGGGGAGACCCAGTACTTC.

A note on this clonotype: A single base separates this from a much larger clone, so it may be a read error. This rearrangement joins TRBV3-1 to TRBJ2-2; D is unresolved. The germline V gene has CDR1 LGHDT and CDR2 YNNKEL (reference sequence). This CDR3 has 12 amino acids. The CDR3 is CASGSNTRELFF. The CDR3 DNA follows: TGTGCCAGCGGCTCGAACACCCGGGAGCTGTTTTTT.

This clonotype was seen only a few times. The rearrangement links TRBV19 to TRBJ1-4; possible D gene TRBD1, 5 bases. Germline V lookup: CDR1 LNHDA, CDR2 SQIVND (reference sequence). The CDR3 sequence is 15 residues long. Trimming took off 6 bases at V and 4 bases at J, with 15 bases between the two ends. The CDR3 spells CASSRSGGSNEKLFF. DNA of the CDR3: TGTGCCAGTAGCCGATCGGGGGGGAGTAATGAAAAACTGTTTTTT. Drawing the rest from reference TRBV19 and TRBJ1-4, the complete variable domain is DGGITQSPKYLFRKEGQNVTLSCEQNLNHDAMYWYRQDPGQGLRLIYYSQIVNDFQKGDIAEGYSVSREKKESFPLTVTSAQKNPTAFYLCASSRSGGSNEKLFFGSGTQLSVL.

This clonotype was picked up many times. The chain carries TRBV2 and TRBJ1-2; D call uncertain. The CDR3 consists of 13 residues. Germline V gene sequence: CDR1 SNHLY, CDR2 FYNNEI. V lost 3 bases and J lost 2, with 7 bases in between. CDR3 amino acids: CASSDQANYGYTF. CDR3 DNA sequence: TGTGCCAGCAGTGACCAGGCGAACTATGGCTACACCTTC.

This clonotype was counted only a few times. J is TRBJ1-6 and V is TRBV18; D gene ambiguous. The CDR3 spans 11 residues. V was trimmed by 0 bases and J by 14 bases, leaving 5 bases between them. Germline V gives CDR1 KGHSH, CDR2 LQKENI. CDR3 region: CASSPPPTLHF. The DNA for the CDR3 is TGTGCCAGCTCACCACCGCCCACCCTCCACTTT.

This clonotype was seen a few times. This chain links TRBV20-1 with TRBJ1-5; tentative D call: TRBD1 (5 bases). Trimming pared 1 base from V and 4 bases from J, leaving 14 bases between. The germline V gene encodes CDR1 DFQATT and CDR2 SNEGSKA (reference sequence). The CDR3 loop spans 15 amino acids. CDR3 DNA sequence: TGCAGTGCTAGAGTTTTGGCAGGGAATAATCAGCCCCAGCATTTT. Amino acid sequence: CSARVLAGNNQPQHF.

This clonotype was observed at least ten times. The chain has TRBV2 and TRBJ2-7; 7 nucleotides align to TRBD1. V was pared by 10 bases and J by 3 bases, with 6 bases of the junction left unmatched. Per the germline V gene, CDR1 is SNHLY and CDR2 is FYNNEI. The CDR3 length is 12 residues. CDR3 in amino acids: CAIGSGGYEQYF. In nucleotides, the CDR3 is TGTGCCATAGGATCAGGGGGCTACGAGCAGTACTTC.

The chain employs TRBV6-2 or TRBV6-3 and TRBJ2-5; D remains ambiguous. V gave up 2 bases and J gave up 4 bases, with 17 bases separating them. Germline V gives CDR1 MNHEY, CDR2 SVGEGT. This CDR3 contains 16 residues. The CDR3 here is CASSYVSSRWRETQYF. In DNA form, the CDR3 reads TGTGCCAGCAGTTACGTTAGTAGTAGATGGCGAGAGACCCAGTACTTC.